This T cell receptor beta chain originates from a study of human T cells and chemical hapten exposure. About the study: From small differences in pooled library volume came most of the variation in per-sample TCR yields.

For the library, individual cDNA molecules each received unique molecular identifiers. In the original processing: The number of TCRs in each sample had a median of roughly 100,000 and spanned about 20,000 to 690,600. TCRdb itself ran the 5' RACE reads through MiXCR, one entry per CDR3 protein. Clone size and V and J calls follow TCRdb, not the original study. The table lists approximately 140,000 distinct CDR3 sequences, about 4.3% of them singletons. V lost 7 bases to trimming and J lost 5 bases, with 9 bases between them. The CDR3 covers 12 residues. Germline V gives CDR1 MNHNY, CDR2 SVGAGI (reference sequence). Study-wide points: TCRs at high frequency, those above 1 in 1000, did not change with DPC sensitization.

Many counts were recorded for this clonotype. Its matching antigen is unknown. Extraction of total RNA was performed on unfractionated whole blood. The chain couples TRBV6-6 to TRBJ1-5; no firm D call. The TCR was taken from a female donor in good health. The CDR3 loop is CASKQADQPQHF. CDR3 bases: TGTGCCAGCAAGCAGGCTGATCAGCCCCAGCATTTT.